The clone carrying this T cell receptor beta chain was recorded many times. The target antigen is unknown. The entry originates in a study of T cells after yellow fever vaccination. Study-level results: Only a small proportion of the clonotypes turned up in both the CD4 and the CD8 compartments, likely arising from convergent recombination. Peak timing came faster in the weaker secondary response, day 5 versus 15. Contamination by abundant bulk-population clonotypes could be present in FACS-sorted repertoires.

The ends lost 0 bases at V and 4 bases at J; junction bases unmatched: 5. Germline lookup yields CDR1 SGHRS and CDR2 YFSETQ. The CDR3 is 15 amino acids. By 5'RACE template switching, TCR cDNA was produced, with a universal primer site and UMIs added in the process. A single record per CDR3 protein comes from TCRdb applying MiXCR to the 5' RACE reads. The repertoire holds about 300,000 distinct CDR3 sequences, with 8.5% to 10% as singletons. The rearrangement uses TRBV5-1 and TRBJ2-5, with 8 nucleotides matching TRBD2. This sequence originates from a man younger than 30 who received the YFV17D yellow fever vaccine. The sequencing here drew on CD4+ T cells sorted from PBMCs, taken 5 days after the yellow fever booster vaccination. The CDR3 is CASSLARGGRETQYF. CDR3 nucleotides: TGCGCCAGCAGCTTGGCCCGGGGGGGTAGAGAGACCCAGTACTTC.